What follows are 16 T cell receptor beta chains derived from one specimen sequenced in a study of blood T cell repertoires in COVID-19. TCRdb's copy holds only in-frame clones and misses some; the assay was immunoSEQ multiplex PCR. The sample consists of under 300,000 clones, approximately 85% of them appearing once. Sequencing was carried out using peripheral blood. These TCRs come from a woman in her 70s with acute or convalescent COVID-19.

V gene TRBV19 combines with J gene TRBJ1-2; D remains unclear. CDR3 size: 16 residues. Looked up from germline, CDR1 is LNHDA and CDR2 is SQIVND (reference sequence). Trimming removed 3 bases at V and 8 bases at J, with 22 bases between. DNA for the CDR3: TGTGCCAGTAGTATGCGTGGTGGGTCCCTCGGCGGGGGCTACACCTTC. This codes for CASSMRGGSLGGGYTF. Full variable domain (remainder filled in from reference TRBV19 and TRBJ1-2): DGGITQSPKYLFRKEGQNVTLSCEQNLNHDAMYWYRQDPGQGLRLIYYSQIVNDFQKGDIAEGYSVSREKKESFPLTVTSAQKNPTAFYLCASSMRGGSLGGGYTFGSGTRLTVV.

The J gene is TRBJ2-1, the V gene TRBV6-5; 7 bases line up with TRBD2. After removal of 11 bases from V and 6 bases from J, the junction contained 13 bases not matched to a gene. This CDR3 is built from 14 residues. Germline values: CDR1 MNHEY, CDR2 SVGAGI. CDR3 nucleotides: TGTGCCGGGGGGGGAGACTGGAATCTCAATGAGCAGTTCTTC. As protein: CAGGGDWNLNEQFF.

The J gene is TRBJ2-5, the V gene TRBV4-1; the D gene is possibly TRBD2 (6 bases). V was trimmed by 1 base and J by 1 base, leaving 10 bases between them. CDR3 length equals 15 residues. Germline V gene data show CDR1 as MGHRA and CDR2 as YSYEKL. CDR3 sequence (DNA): TGCGCCAGCAGCCAAGTTCTGCGGGGCCAAGAGACCCAGTACTTC. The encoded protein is CASSQVLRGQETQYF.

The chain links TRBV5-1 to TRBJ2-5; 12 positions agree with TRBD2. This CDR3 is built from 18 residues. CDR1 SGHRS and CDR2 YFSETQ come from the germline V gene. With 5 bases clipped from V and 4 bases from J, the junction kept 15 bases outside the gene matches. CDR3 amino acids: CASRWTSGASSVGETQYF. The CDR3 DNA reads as TGCGCCAGCAGATGGACTAGCGGGGCCTCCTCGGTGGGAGAGACCCAGTACTTC.

CDR3 loop: CASSSGGQATLYTF. CDR3 DNA sequence: TGTGCCAGCAGTTCAGGCGGACAGGCGACTCTTTACACCTTC. The chain employs TRBV28 and TRBJ1-2, with 7 nucleotides matching TRBD1. CDR3 length: 14 amino acids. V was clipped by 4 bases and J by 11 bases; unmatched bases: 13. Germline CDR1 and CDR2: MDHEN and SYDVKM.

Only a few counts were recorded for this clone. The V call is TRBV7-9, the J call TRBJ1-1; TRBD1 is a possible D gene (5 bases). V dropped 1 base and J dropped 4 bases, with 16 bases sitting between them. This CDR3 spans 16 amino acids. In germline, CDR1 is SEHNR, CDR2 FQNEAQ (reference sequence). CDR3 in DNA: TGTGCCAGCAGCTTAGGAGGTCTAGGGGTGGCCACTGAAGCTTTCTTT. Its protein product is CASSLGGLGVATEAFF. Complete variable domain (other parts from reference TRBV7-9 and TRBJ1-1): DTGVSQNPRHKITKRGQNVTFRCDPISEHNRLYWYRQTLGQGPEFLTYFQNEAQLEKSRLLSDRFSAERPKGSFSTLEIQRTEQGDSAMYLCASSLGGLGVATEAFFGQGTRLTVV.

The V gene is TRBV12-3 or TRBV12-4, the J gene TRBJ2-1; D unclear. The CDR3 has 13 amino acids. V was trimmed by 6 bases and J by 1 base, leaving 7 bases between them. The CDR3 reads CASREVSYNEQFF. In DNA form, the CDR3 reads TGTGCCAGCAGAGAGGTTTCCTACAATGAGCAGTTCTTC.

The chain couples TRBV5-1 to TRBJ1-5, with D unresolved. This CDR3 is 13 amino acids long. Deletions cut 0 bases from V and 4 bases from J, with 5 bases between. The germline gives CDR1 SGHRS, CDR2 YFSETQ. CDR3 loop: CASSLGPNQPQHF. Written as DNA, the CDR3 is TGCGCCAGCAGCTTGGGGCCTAATCAGCCCCAGCATTTT.

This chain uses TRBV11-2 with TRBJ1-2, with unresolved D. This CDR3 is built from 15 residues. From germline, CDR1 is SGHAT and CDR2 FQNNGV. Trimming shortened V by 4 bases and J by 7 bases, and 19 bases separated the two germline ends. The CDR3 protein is CASSSGLAILGGYTF. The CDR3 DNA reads TGTGCCAGCAGCTCAGGACTAGCCATTCTTGGTGGCTACACCTTC.

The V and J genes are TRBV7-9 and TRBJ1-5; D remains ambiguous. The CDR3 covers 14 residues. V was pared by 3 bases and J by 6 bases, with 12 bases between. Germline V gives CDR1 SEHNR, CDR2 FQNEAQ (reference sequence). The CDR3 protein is CASSLGGVGQPQHF. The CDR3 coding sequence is TGTGCCAGCAGCTTGGGCGGGGTAGGTCAGCCCCAGCATTTT.

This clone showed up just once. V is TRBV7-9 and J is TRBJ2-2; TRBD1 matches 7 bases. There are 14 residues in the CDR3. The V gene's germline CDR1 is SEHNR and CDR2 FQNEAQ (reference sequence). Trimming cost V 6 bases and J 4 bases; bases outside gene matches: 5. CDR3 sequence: CASSRQGVTGELFF. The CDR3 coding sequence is TGTGCCAGCAGTAGACAGGGAGTCACCGGGGAGCTGTTTTTT.

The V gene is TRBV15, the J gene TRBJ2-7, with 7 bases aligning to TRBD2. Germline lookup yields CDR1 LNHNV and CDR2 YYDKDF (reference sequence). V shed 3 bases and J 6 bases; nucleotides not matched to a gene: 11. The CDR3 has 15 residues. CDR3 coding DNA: TGTGCCACCAGCAGGGGCGGCGGGGGATTCCGCGAGCAGTACTTC. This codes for CATSRGGGGFREQYF.

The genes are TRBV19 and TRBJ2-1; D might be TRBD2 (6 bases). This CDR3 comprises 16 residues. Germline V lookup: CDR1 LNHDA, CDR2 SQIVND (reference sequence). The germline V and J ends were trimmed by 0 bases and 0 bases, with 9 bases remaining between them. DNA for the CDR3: TGTGCCAGTAGTATAGAAGGGACTCGCTCCTACAATGAGCAGTTCTTC. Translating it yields CASSIEGTRSYNEQFF.

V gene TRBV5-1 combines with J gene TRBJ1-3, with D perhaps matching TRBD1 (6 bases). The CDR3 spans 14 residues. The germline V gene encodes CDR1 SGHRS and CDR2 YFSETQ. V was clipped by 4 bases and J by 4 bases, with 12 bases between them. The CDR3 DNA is TGCGCCAGCAGCGAAACAGGGTCCGGAAACACCATATATTTT. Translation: CASSETGSGNTIYF.

The CDR3 here is CASSLLQTGTDTQYF. CDR3 bases: TGTGCCAGCAGCTTACTACAGACCGGCACAGATACGCAGTATTTT. The V and J genes are TRBV7-6 and TRBJ2-3; D is uncertain. Trimming shortened V by 2 bases and J by 1 base, and 10 bases separated the two germline ends. The germline V gene encodes CDR1 SGHVS and CDR2 FNYEAQ. The CDR3 totals 15 residues.

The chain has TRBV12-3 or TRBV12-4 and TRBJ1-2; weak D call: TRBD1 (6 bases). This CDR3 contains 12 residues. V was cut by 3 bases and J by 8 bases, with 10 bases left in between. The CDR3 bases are TGTGCCAGCAGTTTCCAGGGGACGGGCTACACCTTC. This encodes CASSFQGTGYTF.